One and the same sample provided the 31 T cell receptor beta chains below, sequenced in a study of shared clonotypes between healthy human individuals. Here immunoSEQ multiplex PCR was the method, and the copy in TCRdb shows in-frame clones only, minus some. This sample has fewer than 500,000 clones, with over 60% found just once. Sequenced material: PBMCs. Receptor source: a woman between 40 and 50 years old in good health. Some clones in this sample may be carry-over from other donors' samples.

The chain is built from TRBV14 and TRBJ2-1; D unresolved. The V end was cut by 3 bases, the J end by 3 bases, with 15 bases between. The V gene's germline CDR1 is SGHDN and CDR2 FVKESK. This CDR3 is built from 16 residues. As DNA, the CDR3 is TGTGCCAGCAGCCACCCCGTCAGCTTCTTCTACAATGAGCAGTTCTTC. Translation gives CASSHPVSFFYNEQFF.

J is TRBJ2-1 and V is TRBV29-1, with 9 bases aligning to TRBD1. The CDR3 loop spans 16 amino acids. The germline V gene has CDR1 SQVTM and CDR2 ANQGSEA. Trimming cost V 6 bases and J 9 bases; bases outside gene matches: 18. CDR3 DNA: TGCAGCGTGACCCCACCGGGACAGGGAAAAAGAGGTGAGCAGTTCTTC. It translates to CSVTPPGQGKRGEQFF.

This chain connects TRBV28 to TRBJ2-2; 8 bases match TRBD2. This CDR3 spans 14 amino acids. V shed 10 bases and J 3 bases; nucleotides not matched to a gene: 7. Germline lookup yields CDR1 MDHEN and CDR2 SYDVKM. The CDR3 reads CATDSGIDTGELFF. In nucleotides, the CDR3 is TGTGCCACAGATAGCGGGATAGACACCGGGGAGCTGTTTTTT.

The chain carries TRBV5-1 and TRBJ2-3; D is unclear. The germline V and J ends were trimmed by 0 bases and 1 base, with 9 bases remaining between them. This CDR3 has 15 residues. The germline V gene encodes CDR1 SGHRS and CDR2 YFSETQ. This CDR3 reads CASSLAVGRTDTQYF. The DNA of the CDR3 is TGCGCCAGCAGCTTGGCGGTAGGACGCACAGATACGCAGTATTTT.

The CDR3 nucleotides read TGTGCCATCGGCCCCGGGGAGGCTAGCACAGATACGCAGTATTTT. Protein sequence: CAIGPGEASTDTQYF. This chain links TRBV10-3 with TRBJ2-3; possible D gene TRBD2, 6 bases. The CDR3 is made up of 15 amino acids. V was clipped by 8 bases and J by 0 bases, with 15 bases between them. Germline CDR1 reads ENHRY; CDR2 reads SYGVKD.

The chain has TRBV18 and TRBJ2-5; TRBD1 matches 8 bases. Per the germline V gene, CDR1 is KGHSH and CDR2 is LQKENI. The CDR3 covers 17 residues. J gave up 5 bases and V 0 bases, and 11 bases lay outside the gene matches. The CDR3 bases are TGTGCCAGCTCACCACCGGTCGTAGCAGGGGGCGGTGAGACCCAGTACTTC. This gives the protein CASSPPVVAGGGETQYF.

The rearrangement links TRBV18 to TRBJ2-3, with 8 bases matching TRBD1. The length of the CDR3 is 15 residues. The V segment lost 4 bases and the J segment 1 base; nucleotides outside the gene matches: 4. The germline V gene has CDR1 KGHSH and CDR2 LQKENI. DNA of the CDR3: TGTGCCAGCTCACGAGGACAGGGTGGCACAGATACGCAGTATTTT. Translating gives CASSRGQGGTDTQYF.

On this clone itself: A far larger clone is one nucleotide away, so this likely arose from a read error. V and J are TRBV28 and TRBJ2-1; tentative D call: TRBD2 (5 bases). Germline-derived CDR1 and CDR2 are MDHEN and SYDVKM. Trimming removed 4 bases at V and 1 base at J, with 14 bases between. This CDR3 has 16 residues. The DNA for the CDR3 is TGTGCCAGCAGTTACCATCACGGAGGTTCCTACAATGAGCAGTTCTTC. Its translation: CASSYHHGGSYNEQFF.

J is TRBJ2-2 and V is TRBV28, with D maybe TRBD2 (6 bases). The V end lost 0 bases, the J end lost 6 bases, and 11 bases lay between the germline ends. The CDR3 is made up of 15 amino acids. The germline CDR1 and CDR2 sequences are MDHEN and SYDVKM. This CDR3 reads CASSLWITGAGELFF. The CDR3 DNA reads TGTGCCAGCAGTTTATGGATCACGGGGGCCGGGGAGCTGTTTTTT.

CDR3 region: CAWTVYQETQYF. In nucleotides, the CDR3 is TGTGCCTGGACGGTGTACCAAGAGACCCAGTACTTC. This chain connects TRBV30 to TRBJ2-5, with D hard to call. The CDR3 contains 12 residues. CDR1 GTSNPN and CDR2 SVGIG come from the germline V gene (reference sequence). The V end was cut by 4 bases, the J end by 0 bases, with 6 bases between. The entire variable domain, with the rest obtained from reference TRBV30 and TRBJ2-5, is as follows: SQTIHQWPATLVQPVGSPLSLECTVEGTSNPNLYWYRQAAGRGLQLLFYSVGIGQISSEVPQNLSASRPQDRQFILSSKKLLLSDSGFYLCAWTVYQETQYFGPGTRLLVL.

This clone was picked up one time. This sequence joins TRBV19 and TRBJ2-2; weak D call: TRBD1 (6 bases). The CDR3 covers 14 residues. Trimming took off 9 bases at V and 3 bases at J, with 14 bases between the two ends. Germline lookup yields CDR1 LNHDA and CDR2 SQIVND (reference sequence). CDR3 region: CASKLWTDTGELFF. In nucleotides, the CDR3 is TGTGCCAGCAAGCTCTGGACAGACACCGGGGAGCTGTTTTTT. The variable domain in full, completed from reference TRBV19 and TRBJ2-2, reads DGGITQSPKYLFRKEGQNVTLSCEQNLNHDAMYWYRQDPGQGLRLIYYSQIVNDFQKGDIAEGYSVSREKKESFPLTVTSAQKNPTAFYLCASKLWTDTGELFFGEGSRLTVL.

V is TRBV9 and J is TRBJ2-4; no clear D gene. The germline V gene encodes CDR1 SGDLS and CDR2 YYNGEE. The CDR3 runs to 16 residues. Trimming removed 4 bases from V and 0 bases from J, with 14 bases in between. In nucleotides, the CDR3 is TGTGCCAGCAGCCCCAAGGCGGAACTAGCCAAAAACATTCAGTACTTC. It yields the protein CASSPKAELAKNIQYF.

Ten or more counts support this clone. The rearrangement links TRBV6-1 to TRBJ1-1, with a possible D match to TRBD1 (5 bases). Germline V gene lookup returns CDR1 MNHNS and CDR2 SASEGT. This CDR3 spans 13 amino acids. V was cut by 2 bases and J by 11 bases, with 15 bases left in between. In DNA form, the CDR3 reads TGTGCCAGCAGTGAATCGGGGGGACGAGTGGCTTTCTTT. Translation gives CASSESGGRVAFF.

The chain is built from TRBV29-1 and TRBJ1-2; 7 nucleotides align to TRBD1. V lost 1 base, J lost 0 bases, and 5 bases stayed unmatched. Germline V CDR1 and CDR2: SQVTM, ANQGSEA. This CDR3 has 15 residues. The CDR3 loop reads CSVEVYRGANYGYTF. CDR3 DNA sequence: TGCAGCGTTGAAGTATACAGGGGAGCTAACTATGGCTACACCTTC.

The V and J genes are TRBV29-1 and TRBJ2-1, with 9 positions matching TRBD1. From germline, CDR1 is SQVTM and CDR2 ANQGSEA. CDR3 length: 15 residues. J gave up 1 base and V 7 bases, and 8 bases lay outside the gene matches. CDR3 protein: CSGQGGAGSYNEQFF. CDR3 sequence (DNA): TGCAGCGGACAGGGGGGGGCAGGATCCTACAATGAGCAGTTCTTC.

CDR3 region: CSAGGDTQYF. CDR3 sequence (DNA): TGCAGTGCCGGAGGGGATACGCAGTATTTT. The gene calls are TRBV20-1 and TRBJ2-3; a weak D match, TRBD2 (6 bases). The CDR3 covers 10 residues. The germline CDR1 and CDR2 sequences are DFQATT and SNEGSKA (reference sequence). The V end lost 6 bases, the J end lost 6 bases, and 7 bases lay between the germline ends.

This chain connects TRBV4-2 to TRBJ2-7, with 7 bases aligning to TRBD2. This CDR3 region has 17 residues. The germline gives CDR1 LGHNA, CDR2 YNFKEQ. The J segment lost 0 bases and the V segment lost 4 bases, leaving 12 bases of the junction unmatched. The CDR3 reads CASSLGGSGTPSYEQYF. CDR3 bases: TGTGCCAGCAGCCTCGGAGGGAGCGGGACCCCCTCCTACGAGCAGTACTTC.

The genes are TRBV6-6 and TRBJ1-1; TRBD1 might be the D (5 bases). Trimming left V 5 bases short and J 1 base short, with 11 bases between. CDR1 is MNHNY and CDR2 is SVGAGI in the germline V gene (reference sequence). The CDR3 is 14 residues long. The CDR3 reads CASSDQGPNTEAFF. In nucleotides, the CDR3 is TGTGCCAGCAGTGATCAGGGACCGAACACTGAAGCTTTCTTT.

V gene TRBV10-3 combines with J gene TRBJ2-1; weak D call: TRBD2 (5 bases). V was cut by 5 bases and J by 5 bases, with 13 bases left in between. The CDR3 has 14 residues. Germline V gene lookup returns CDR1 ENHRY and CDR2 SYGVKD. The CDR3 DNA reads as TGTGCCATCAGTCCCCGGGATTTCGACAATGAGCAGTTCTTC. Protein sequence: CAISPRDFDNEQFF.

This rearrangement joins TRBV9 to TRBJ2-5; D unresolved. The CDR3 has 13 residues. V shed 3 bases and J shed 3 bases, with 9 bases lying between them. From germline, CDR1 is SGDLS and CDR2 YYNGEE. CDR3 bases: TGTGCCAGCAGCGGTGCCGGCAAAGAGACCCAGTACTTC. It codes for CASSGAGKETQYF.

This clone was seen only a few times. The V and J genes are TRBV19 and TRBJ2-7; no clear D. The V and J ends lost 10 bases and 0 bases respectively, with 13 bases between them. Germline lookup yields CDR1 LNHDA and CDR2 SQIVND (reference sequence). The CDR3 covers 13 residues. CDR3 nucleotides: TGTGCCACCACCGGAGACACCTCCTACGAGCAGTACTTC. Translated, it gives CATTGDTSYEQYF.

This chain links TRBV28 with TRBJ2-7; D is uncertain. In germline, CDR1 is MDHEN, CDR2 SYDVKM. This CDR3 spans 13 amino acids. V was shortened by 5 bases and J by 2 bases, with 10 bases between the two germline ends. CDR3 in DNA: TGTGCCAGCAGTCCCCCGTGGACCTACGAGCAGTACTTC. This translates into CASSPPWTYEQYF.

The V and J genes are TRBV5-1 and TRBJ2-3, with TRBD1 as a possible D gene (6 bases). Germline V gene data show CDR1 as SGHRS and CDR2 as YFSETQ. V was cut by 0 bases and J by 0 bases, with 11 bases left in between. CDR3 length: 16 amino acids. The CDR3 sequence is CASSLEDRTSTDTQYF. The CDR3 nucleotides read TGCGCCAGCAGCTTGGAAGACAGGACTAGCACAGATACGCAGTATTTT.

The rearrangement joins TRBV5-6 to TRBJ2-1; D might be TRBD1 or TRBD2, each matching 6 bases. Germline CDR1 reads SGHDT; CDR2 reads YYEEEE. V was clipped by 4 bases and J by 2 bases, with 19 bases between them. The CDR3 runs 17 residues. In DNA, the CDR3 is TGTGCCAGCAGCCGCTGGGGGGCGGGTGCTACCTACAATGAGCAGTTCTTC. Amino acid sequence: CASSRWGAGATYNEQFF.

CDR3 coding DNA: TGTGCCTCTCAGGGCCGTAAGCGGGAGGGCCTGGGGGGCACAGATACGCAGTATTTT. It codes for CASQGRKREGLGGTDTQYF. The chain recombines TRBV10-3 with TRBJ2-3; 10 nucleotides align to TRBD2. V shed 11 bases, J shed 1 base, and the junction held 21 bases outside the gene matches. This CDR3 contains 19 residues. Germline-derived CDR1 and CDR2 are ENHRY and SYGVKD.

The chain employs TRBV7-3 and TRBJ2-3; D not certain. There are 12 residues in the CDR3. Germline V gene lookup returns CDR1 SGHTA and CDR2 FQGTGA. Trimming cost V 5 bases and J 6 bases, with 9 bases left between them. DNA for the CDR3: TGTGCCAGCAGCCATGGTGTGGATACGCAGTATTTT. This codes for CASSHGVDTQYF.

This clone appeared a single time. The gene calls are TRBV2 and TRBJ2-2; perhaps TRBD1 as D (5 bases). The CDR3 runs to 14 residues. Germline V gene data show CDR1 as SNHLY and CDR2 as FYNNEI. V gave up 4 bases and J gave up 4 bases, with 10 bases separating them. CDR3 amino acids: CASSGRVATGELFF. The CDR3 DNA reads TGTGCCAGCAGTGGCAGGGTGGCCACCGGGGAGCTGTTTTTT.

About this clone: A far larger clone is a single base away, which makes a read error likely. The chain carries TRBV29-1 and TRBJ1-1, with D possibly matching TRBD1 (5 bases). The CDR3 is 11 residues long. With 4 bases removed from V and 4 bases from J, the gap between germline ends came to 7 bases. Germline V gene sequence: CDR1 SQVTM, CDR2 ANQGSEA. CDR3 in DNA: TGCAGCGTTGCAGGGAGCACTGAAGCTTTCTTT. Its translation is CSVAGSTEAFF.

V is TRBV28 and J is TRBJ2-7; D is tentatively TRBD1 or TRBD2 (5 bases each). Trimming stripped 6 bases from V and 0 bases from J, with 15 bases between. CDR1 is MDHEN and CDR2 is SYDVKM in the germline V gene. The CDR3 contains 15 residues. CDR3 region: CASSGRDGSSYEQYF. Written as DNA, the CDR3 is TGTGCCAGCAGCGGACGGGACGGAAGCTCCTACGAGCAGTACTTC.

CDR3 nucleotides: TGTGCCAGCGGGGTGTACCAAGAGACCCAGTACTTC. It yields the protein CASGVYQETQYF. The chain couples TRBV7-2 to TRBJ2-5, with no clear D. Trimming took 8 bases from V and 0 from J, leaving 7 bases between them. This CDR3 contains 12 residues. CDR1 and CDR2 from the germline V gene are SGHTA and FQGNSA.

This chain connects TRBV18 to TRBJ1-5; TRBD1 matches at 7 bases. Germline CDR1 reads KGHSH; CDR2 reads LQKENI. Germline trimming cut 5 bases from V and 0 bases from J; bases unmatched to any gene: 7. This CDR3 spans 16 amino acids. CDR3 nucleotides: TGTGCCAGCTCAGAAGGACAGGCATCTAGCAATCAGCCCCAGCATTTT. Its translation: CASSEGQASSNQPQHF.